Each of the 9 T cell receptor beta chains below was sequenced from the same sample in a study of blood T cells in healthy people across ages. A sample-barcoded 5' primer and a J-beta primer mix were used in a second PCR of about 6 to 12 cycles. MiXCR, applied by TCRdb to the 5' RACE reads, yields one record per CDR3 protein. The table lists under 2,000,000 distinct CDR3 sequences, roughly 49% of them singletons, with less than 2.5% in the top ten. Sequencing was performed on blood. The source of these receptors is a woman in her 40s in good health.

The rearrangement uses TRBV27 and TRBJ2-7; perhaps TRBD1 as D (5 bases). Germline CDR1 reads MNHEY; CDR2 reads SMNVEV (reference sequence). The CDR3 covers 14 residues. The germline V and J ends were trimmed by 3 bases and 0 bases, with 9 bases remaining between them. This chain's CDR3 is CASSLTVNSYEQYF. The CDR3 DNA sequence: TGTGCCAGCAGTTTGACAGTTAACTCCTACGAGCAGTACTTC.

The chain couples TRBV12-3 or TRBV12-4 to TRBJ2-7; D is unclear. V was pared by 2 bases and J by 7 bases, with 9 bases between. CDR3 length: 12 amino acids. The CDR3 loop is CASSLLGLEQYF. Here the CDR3 DNA reads TGTGCCAGCAGTTTACTGGGCCTAGAGCAGTACTTC.

The chain has TRBV7-2 and TRBJ1-5; no clear D. Trimming removed 2 bases from V and 4 bases from J, with 6 bases in between. CDR1 is SGHTA and CDR2 is FQGNSA in the germline V gene. The CDR3 has 13 amino acids. Here the CDR3 DNA reads TGTGCCAGCAGCTTACGGAAAAATCAGCCCCAGCATTTT. Translated: CASSLRKNQPQHF.

The CDR3: CSAKFGRGANEKLFF. The CDR3 DNA reads as TGCAGTGCTAAATTCGGCAGGGGAGCTAATGAAAAACTGTTTTTT. The J gene is TRBJ1-4, the V gene TRBV20-1, with D possibly matching TRBD1 (6 bases). Germline CDR1 reads DFQATT; CDR2 reads SNEGSKA (reference sequence). The CDR3 contains 15 residues. V lost 4 bases and J lost 3, with 15 bases in between.

The chain is built from TRBV6-2 or TRBV6-3 and TRBJ2-1, with 7 bases fitting TRBD2. With V trimmed by 6 bases and J by 3 bases, 2 bases remained unmatched. Germline loops: CDR1 MNHEY, CDR2 SVGEGT. This CDR3 is built from 13 residues. The CDR3, as DNA: TGTGCCAGCAGGAGGGAGGGCTACAATGAGCAGTTCTTC. It codes for CASRREGYNEQFF.

The chain combines TRBV7-9 with TRBJ1-4; D gene unclear. Germline-derived CDR1 and CDR2 are SEHNR and FQNEAQ (reference sequence). The CDR3 is made up of 15 amino acids. Trimming stripped 4 bases from V and 7 bases from J, with 16 bases between. As DNA, the CDR3 is TGTGCCAGCAGCTCTTCAGGTGGGGTTTCTGAAAAACTGTTTTTT. Translation: CASSSSGGVSEKLFF. Looking up the rest from reference TRBV7-9 and TRBJ1-4 gives the full variable domain: DTGVSQNPRHKITKRGQNVTFRCDPISEHNRLYWYRQTLGQGPEFLTYFQNEAQLEKSRLLSDRFSAERPKGSFSTLEIQRTEQGDSAMYLCASSSSGGVSEKLFFGSGTQLSVL.

This clonotype has more than one count but fewer than ten. The chain is built from TRBV7-2 and TRBJ2-5, with 7 bases identical to TRBD1. The J call may be wrong; the DNA end is better matched by TRBJ2-7. The CDR3 extends over 16 amino acids. The germline V gene has CDR1 SGHTA and CDR2 FQGNSA. The DNA of the CDR3 is TGTGCCAGCAGCTTAGTGGGTAACAGGGGTATGGACGAGCAGTACTTC. As protein: CASSLVGNRGMDEQYF.

The chain is built from TRBV18 and TRBJ2-3, with D maybe TRBD2 (6 bases). The CDR3 extends over 15 amino acids. Germline V CDR1 and CDR2: KGHSH, LQKENI. Trimming took 3 bases from V and 6 from J, leaving 16 bases between them. DNA for the CDR3: TGTGCCAGCTCACCCGTGGAGGGAGATTCGGATACGCAGTATTTT. It codes for CASSPVEGDSDTQYF.

The V call is TRBV7-2, the J call TRBJ2-2; D is uncertain. The V gene lost 6 bases and the J gene lost 2 bases, with 13 bases spanning the gap. Germline V gives CDR1 SGHTA, CDR2 FQGNSA. The CDR3 contains 15 residues. CDR3 region: CASSQRRANTGELFF. The CDR3, as DNA: TGTGCCAGCAGTCAAAGGAGAGCTAACACCGGGGAGCTGTTTTTT.